This T cell receptor (beta chain) was sequenced in a study of shared clonotypes between healthy human individuals. This CDR3 spans 13 amino acids. From germline, CDR1 is WSHSY and CDR2 SAAADI. Findings and caveats of the study: Only blood underwent sampling, and tissue repertoires likely differ.

Of note for this clone: Antigen specificity is unknown.

Generated by immunoSEQ multiplex PCR, the TCRdb table keeps only in-frame clones and is missing some. The table records millions of clones, approximately 90% of them present only once. The chain carries TRBV10-2 and TRBJ2-5; a weak D match, TRBD1 (6 bases). The J call may be wrong; the DNA end is better matched by TRBJ2-7. The sequenced sample consisted of naive CD4+ T cells sorted from blood. The subset here: CD45RA+ positively selected. The source of this sequence is a man younger than 35 in good health. The CDR3 sequence is CASSEYRVDEQYF. For the CDR3, the DNA is TGCGCCAGCAGTGAGTACAGGGTTGACGAGCAGTACTTC.